This T cell receptor beta chain comes out of a study of blood T cell repertoires in COVID-19. Study information: Samples came from the United States, Italy and Spain, spanning acute and convalescent COVID-19. Sample material is recorded as cDNA or gDNA derived from T cells, B-cell-depleted T cells, or PBMCs.

The table came from immunoSEQ multiplex PCR; TCRdb's copy has only in-frame clones and leaves some out. The table includes around 130,000 clones, roughly 80% detected once. The CDR3 is 14 amino acids. V was trimmed by 0 bases and J by 8 bases, leaving 11 bases between them. In germline, CDR1 is SGDLS, CDR2 YYNGEE. Participant ages covered roughly 18 to 90 years across some 25 US areas. Researchers sorted participants into cohorts using their self-reported clinical history. The sequence was collected from a man aged 40-50 years with acute COVID-19. Sequenced sample: PBMCs or T cells enriched from blood (not recorded which). The chain links TRBV9 to TRBJ1-4, with D unclear. CDR3 in amino acids: CASSVVPSGEKLFF. In DNA, the CDR3 is TGTGCCAGCAGCGTAGTACCCTCGGGGGAAAAACTGTTTTTT.